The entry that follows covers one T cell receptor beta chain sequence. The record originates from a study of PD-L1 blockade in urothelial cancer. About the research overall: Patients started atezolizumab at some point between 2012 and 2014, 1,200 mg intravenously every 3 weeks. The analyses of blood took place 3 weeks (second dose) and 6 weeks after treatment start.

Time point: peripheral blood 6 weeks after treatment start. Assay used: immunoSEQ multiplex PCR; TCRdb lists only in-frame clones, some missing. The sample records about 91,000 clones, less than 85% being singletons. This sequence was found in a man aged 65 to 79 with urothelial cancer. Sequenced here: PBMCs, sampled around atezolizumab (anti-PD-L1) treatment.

Here the CDR3 DNA reads TGTGCCAGCAGCGAGACTAGCGGAGCACAATCCTACAATGAGCAGTTCTTC. It specifies CASSETSGAQSYNEQFF. The chain employs TRBV11-3 and TRBJ2-1; TRBD2 matches at 9 bases. V was clipped by 5 bases and J by 1 base; unmatched bases: 9. This CDR3 spans 17 amino acids. Germline V gene sequence: CDR1 SGHNT, CDR2 YENEEA.